A single sample is the source of the 8 T cell receptor beta chains below, sequenced in a study of vaccination and CD4 T cells after COVID-19 (dated by TCRdb to about 2022). This specimen's treatment or condition label, per the study, means: approximately 9-day PBMC culture with coronavirus spike peptide pools or control peptides (ViraFEST assay). For these TCRs, the target antigens are not known. Library creation used PCR. This sample was sequenced with an Illumina iSeq 100. At the Johns Hopkins FTIC core, DNA from the cultured CD4+ T cells underwent TCR sequencing with the Oncomine TCR Beta short-read assay. The public reads were reprocessed in TCRdb via fastp at Q25 and MiXCR, keeping in-frame beta chains. Rows with a matching CDR3 protein are joined into one entry that keeps the most common DNA and genes. Here the sample has about 19,000 distinct CDR3 sequences; 40% to 60% occur a single time. The biggest ten clones account for 10% to 13% of the sample.

The specimen comprised CD4+ T cells from blood, cultured in vitro, sampled before SARS-CoV-2 vaccination. The receptors here all came from a human donor who had recovered from COVID-19.

The chain employs TRBV4-1 and TRBJ2-4; 14 bases match TRBD2. Trimming at V came to 1 base and at J to 7 bases, leaving 6 bases not matched to a gene. The CDR3 loop spans 17 amino acids. Germline V gene lookup returns CDR1 MGHRA and CDR2 YSYEKL. The DNA of the CDR3 is TGCGCCAGCAGCCAAGTGGGACTAGCGGGAGTTTTGAACATTCAGTACTTC. Translated, it gives CASSQVGLAGVLNIQYF.

The genes are TRBV28 and TRBJ1-2; a weak D match, TRBD1 (6 bases). The ends were cut back, 3 bases at V and 4 bases at J, with 9 bases in the middle. Germline values: CDR1 MDHEN, CDR2 SYDVKM. The CDR3 runs 13 residues. CDR3 region: CASSFTGPYGYTF. DNA for the CDR3: TGTGCCAGCAGTTTCACAGGGCCCTATGGCTACACCTTC.

This chain connects TRBV4-1 to TRBJ2-7; 7 bases agree with TRBD1. CDR1 and CDR2 (germline): MGHRA, YSYEKL. With V trimmed by 1 base and J by 2 bases, 5 bases remained unmatched. This CDR3 is 15 amino acids long. The CDR3 nucleotides are TGCGCCAGCAGCCAAGGGCGGCAGGGGGCCTACGAGCAGTACTTC. This gives the protein CASSQGRQGAYEQYF.

The chain combines TRBV6-1 with TRBJ2-2; D is possibly TRBD1 (5 bases). The CDR3 length is 14 residues. Trimming pared 8 bases from V and 1 base from J, leaving 11 bases between. Germline values: CDR1 MNHNS, CDR2 SASEGT. The CDR3 sequence: CASRQGQNTGELFF. CDR3 nucleotides: TGTGCCAGCCGCCAGGGCCAGAACACCGGGGAGCTGTTTTTT.

The chain carries TRBV2 and TRBJ2-5; D uncertain. The CDR3 spans 13 residues. Germline V lookup: CDR1 SNHLY, CDR2 FYNNEI. Trimming cost V 7 bases and J 5 bases, with 14 bases left between them. For the CDR3, the DNA is TGTGCCAGCATGGGCAGTCGGTTTGAGACCCAGTACTTC. It yields the protein CASMGSRFETQYF.

This chain connects TRBV7-2 to TRBJ2-5, with D possibly being TRBD2 (6 bases). Trimming left V 9 bases short and J 5 bases short, with 19 bases between. CDR1 and CDR2 from the germline V gene are SGHTA and FQGNSA. This CDR3 contains 14 residues. The CDR3 loop is CASTTTGVRETQYF. The DNA of the CDR3 is TGTGCCAGTACTACAACGGGAGTTCGGGAGACCCAGTACTTC.

The rearrangement links TRBV6-1 to TRBJ2-1, with a tentative D call TRBD1 (6 bases). V lost 10 bases and J 7 bases, leaving 23 bases between the germline ends. This CDR3 comprises 15 residues. Germline V CDR1 and CDR2: MNHNS, SASEGT. The CDR3 protein is CATERRYREGNEQFF. In nucleotides, the CDR3 is TGTGCCACCGAAAGACGTTACAGGGAAGGGAATGAGCAGTTCTTC.

The chain has TRBV19 and TRBJ1-5; D may be TRBD1 (5 bases). Trimming removed 11 bases at V and 11 bases at J, with 34 bases between. CDR3 length: 17 residues. Germline values: CDR1 LNHDA, CDR2 SQIVND (reference sequence). CDR3 in DNA: TGTGCCCACTTCCCCTTCGCCCCGGGGCCGCTATCTTTGGCCCAGCATTTT. Amino acids: CAHFPFAPGPLSLAQHF.